This T cell receptor beta chain was sequenced in a study of cytomegalovirus exposure and HLA in healthy donors. The CDR3 length is 15 residues. V was pared by 4 bases and J by 5 bases, with 9 bases of the junction left unmatched. Germline assignment: CDR1 MNHEY and CDR2 SMNVEV (reference sequence). The method was immunoSEQ multiplex PCR; TCRdb's version includes in-frame clones alone and lacks a portion of them. The table shows 90,000 to 150,000 clones, with more than 75% occurring only once. This clonotype originated in a woman aged 25 to 39 in good health and CMV-seronegative. Sequences were obtained from PBMCs. The chain recombines TRBV27 with TRBJ2-5, with TRBD2 matching 8 bases. DNA of the CDR3: TGTGCCAGCAGTTCCCAGCGGGGGTCTAGGGAGACCCAGTACTTC. This encodes CASSSQRGSRETQYF.